The 5 T cell receptor beta chains below were found in one sample sequenced in a study of shared clonotypes between healthy human individuals. Clones were sequenced by immunoSEQ multiplex PCR, and TCRdb holds only the in-frame ones, with some missing. Of about 2 million clones listed, approximately 95% are singletons. The sequenced sample consisted of naive CD4+ T cells sorted from blood. Subset noted: CD45RA+ positively selected. The receptors stem from a man between 18 and 29 years old in good health.

Concerning this clone itself: Its ends do not fully match the called genes, so a read error is possible. The chain employs TRBV7-2 and TRBJ2-2; the match to TRBD2 covers 10 bases. Germline assignment: CDR1 SGHTA and CDR2 FQGNSA. The CDR3 consists of 14 residues. DNA for the CDR3: TGTGCCAGCAGCCTAGCGGGAGTGAACGGGGAGCTGTTTTTT. Amino acid sequence: CASSLAGVNGELFF. The entire variable domain, with the rest obtained from reference TRBV7-2 and TRBJ2-2, is as follows: GAGVSQSPSNKVTEKGKDVELRCDPISGHTALYWYRQSLGQGLEFLIYFQGNSAPDKSGLPSDRFSAERTGGSVSTLTIQRTQQEDSAVYLCASSLAGVNGELFFGEGSRLTVL.

A note on this clone: This sample also contains other DNA sequences that code for the same CDR3. The DNA of the CDR3 is TGCGCCAGCAGCCCAGGGACAGGGGATCAGCCCCAGCATTTT. Residues: CASSPGTGDQPQHF. This chain joins TRBV5-1 and TRBJ1-5, with 10 bases matching TRBD1. CDR1 and CDR2 (germline): SGHRS, YFSETQ. The CDR3 totals 14 residues. V was pared by 4 bases and J by 5 bases, with 3 bases of the junction left unmatched.

The V gene is TRBV10-1, the J gene TRBJ2-1; TRBD2 might be the D (6 bases). The ends were cut back, 3 bases at V and 7 bases at J, with 16 bases in the middle. The length of the CDR3 is 15 residues. The germline V gene encodes CDR1 WNHNN and CDR2 SYGVQD (reference sequence). The CDR3 protein is CASSDPNPGRNEQFF. The CDR3 DNA reads TGCGCCAGCAGTGATCCCAACCCGGGGAGGAATGAGCAGTTCTTC.

CDR3 nucleotide sequence: TGTGCCAGCAGCTTGGGGGGGACTGCGTCTACGAATACGCAGTATTTT. It encodes CASSLGGTASTNTQYF. V is TRBV5-4 and J is TRBJ2-3; D is perhaps TRBD2 (6 bases). The CDR3 has 16 residues. The germline gives CDR1 SGHNT, CDR2 YYREEE (reference sequence). V gave up 0 bases and J gave up 7 bases, with 18 bases separating them.

The V gene is TRBV7-9, the J gene TRBJ2-1; D is ambiguous. The CDR3 covers 16 residues. Trimming removed 4 bases at V and 0 bases at J, with 13 bases between. CDR1 is SEHNR and CDR2 is FQNEAQ in the germline V gene (reference sequence). CDR3: CASSSSPVYSYNEQFF. Written as DNA, the CDR3 is TGTGCCAGCAGCTCATCCCCAGTGTACTCCTACAATGAGCAGTTCTTC.